These 21 T cell receptor beta chains were sequenced from one sample in a study of CD8+CD57+ T cells in acquired aplastic anemia. Profiling of TCR beta VDJ combinations and CDR3 sequences used genomic DNA as template. TCRdb reprocessed the reads via MiXCR and lists one record per CDR3 protein. The sample holds about 170,000 distinct CDR3 sequences, just under 65% seen once. The sample was sorted CD4+, CD8+, or CD8+CD57+ T cells (not recorded which) from PBMCs. The receptors were gathered from a human donor in good health.

The genes are TRBV5-6 and TRBJ2-3, with 7 bases aligning to TRBD2. There are 14 residues in the CDR3. Germline CDR1 is SGHDT and CDR2 is YYEEEE. J was trimmed by 4 bases and V by 4 bases; bases with no gene match: 6. The CDR3 protein is CASSPGGLADTQYF. DNA of the CDR3: TGTGCCAGCAGCCCCGGGGGGTTGGCAGATACGCAGTATTTT. Supplemented by reference TRBV5-6 and TRBJ2-3, the full variable domain reads DAGVTQSPTHLIKTRGQQVTLRCSPKSGHDTVSWYQQALGQGPQFIFQYYEEEERQRGNFPDRFSGHQFPNYSSELNVNALLLGDSALYLCASSPGGLADTQYFGPGTRLTVL.

This clonotype occurred a few times. The chain couples TRBV6-2 or TRBV6-3 to TRBJ2-1; maybe TRBD2 (6 bases). This CDR3 contains 17 residues. The germline V gene has CDR1 MNHEY and CDR2 SVGEGT. V was pared by 0 bases and J by 2 bases, with 14 bases between. The CDR3, as DNA: TGTGCCAGCAGTTACTCTGTTTGGGGGGAAACCTACAATGAGCAGTTCTTC. Protein sequence: CASSYSVWGETYNEQFF.

This clonotype has only a few counts. The chain joins TRBV7-9 to TRBJ2-7; D is tentatively TRBD1 or TRBD2 (5 bases each). This CDR3 is 14 amino acids long. Trimming removed 5 bases at V and 2 bases at J, with 13 bases between. Looked up from germline, CDR1 is SEHNR and CDR2 is FQNEAQ (reference sequence). The CDR3, as DNA: TGTGCCAGCAGCCGCCCCGGGACCCCCTACGAGCAGTACTTC. Amino acid sequence: CASSRPGTPYEQYF.

The chain employs TRBV6-4 and TRBJ2-1; no clear D. Between the trimmed V and J ends, which lost 11 bases and 9 bases, there was a span of 17 bases. Germline lookup yields CDR1 MRHNA and CDR2 SNTAGT. This CDR3 is built from 12 residues. The CDR3 spells CALWSEDAEQFF. The CDR3 bases are TGTGCCCTATGGTCAGAGGACGCTGAGCAGTTCTTC.

The V gene is TRBV6-1, the J gene TRBJ1-5; 8 nucleotides align to TRBD1. Germline V gives CDR1 MNHNS, CDR2 SASEGT. J lost 7 bases, V lost 1 base, and 3 bases had no gene match. The CDR3 runs 14 residues. The CDR3: CASSEGQGRQPQHF. CDR3 sequence (DNA): TGTGCCAGCAGTGAAGGACAGGGGAGGCAGCCCCAGCATTTT.

V and J are TRBV11-2 and TRBJ2-3; tentatively, D is TRBD2 (6 bases). Germline CDR1 reads SGHAT; CDR2 reads FQNNGV. V lost 2 bases, J lost 0 bases, and 12 bases lay in between. The CDR3 extends over 16 amino acids. CDR3 DNA sequence: TGTGCCAGCAGCTTACAGGGCGCGGGGAGCACAGATACGCAGTATTTT. Translated, it gives CASSLQGAGSTDTQYF.

The chain combines TRBV9 with TRBJ1-5; a weak D match, TRBD1 (5 bases). V lost 1 base to trimming and J lost 7 bases, with 15 bases between them. The CDR3 has 15 amino acids. The V gene's germline CDR1 is SGDLS and CDR2 YYNGEE. The CDR3 bases are TGTGCCAGCAGCGTATACAGACAGCCGAGCCAGCCCCAGCATTTT. It is translated as CASSVYRQPSQPQHF. Variable domain in full (rest from reference TRBV9 and TRBJ1-5): DSGVTQTPKHLITATGQRVTLRCSPRSGDLSVYWYQQSLDQGLQFLIQYYNGEERAKGNILERFSAQQFPDLHSELNLSSLELGDSALYFCASSVYRQPSQPQHFGDGTRLSIL.

In this sample, this clonotype turned up once. A junction end diverges from the germline sequence, so it may reflect a read error. CDR3 bases: TGTGCTAGCAGTGAATGGAATAGCGGGGGCCTCGATACGCAGTATTTT. This sequence encodes CASSEWNSGGLDTQYF. The V gene is TRBV25-1, the J gene TRBJ2-3; 9 nucleotides align to TRBD2. This CDR3 has 16 amino acids. The V gene's germline CDR1 is MGHDK and CDR2 SYGVNS. Looking up the rest from reference TRBV25-1 and TRBJ2-3 gives the full variable domain: EADIYQTPRYLVIGTGKKITLECSQTMGHDKMYWYQQDPGMELHLIHYSYGVNSTEKGDLSSESTVSRIRTEHFPLTLESARPSHTSQYLCASSEWNSGGLDTQYFGPGTRLTVL.

This clonotype was recorded at least ten times. The chain uses TRBV7-9 and TRBJ1-1, with 7 bases identical to TRBD1. Germline V gives CDR1 SEHNR, CDR2 FQNEAQ (reference sequence). The ends lost 8 bases at V and 4 bases at J; junction bases unmatched: 4. The CDR3 contains 12 residues. CDR3 nucleotide sequence: TGTGCCAGCGGCCCAGGGGGCACTGAAGCTTTCTTT. Amino acid sequence: CASGPGGTEAFF.

The chain links TRBV24-1 to TRBJ2-7; 8 bases map to TRBD2. The CDR3 loop spans 13 amino acids. The trim removed 3 bases at V and 7 bases at J, leaving 4 bases unmatched. Germline V gene sequence: CDR1 KGHDR, CDR2 SFDVKD. CDR3 amino acids: CATSDPRGGEQYF. The CDR3 bases are TGTGCCACCAGTGATCCCCGGGGGGGAGAGCAGTACTTC.

The V and J genes are TRBV4-3 and TRBJ2-7, with a tentative D call TRBD2 (5 bases). The V end lost 5 bases, the J end lost 1 base, and 12 bases lay between the germline ends. The CDR3 loop spans 14 amino acids. The germline V gene encodes CDR1 LGHNA and CDR2 YSLEER. The CDR3: CASSWERGSYEQYF. For the CDR3, the DNA is TGCGCCAGCAGCTGGGAACGGGGTTCCTACGAGCAGTACTTC.

The chain combines TRBV20-1 with TRBJ2-5, with D perhaps TRBD1 (5 bases). Germline values: CDR1 DFQATT, CDR2 SNEGSKA (reference sequence). V was trimmed by 3 bases and J by 2 bases, leaving 10 bases between them. This CDR3 comprises 13 residues. The CDR3 sequence: CSARDTGQETQYF. The CDR3 region has the DNA TGCAGTGCTAGGGACACCGGGCAAGAGACCCAGTACTTC.

As regards this clonotype: The junction departs from germline at one end; a sequencing error may be responsible. V and J are TRBV24-1 and TRBJ2-2; 8 bases fit TRBD1. This CDR3 has 18 amino acids. Per the germline V gene, CDR1 is KGHDR and CDR2 is SFDVKD. This CDR3 reads CATSSTLTGTGEHRGAVF. The CDR3 DNA follows: TGTGCCACCAGCTCCACTCTTACCGGGACAGGCGAACACCGGGGAGCTGTTTTT.

The V call is TRBV29-1, the J call TRBJ2-7, with 8 nucleotides matching TRBD1. Germline loops: CDR1 SQVTM, CDR2 ANQGSEA. This CDR3 is 16 amino acids long. V gave up 6 bases and J gave up 3 bases; unmatched junction bases: 16. The CDR3 nucleotides read TGCAGCGTCGACAGCGTTGAAGGACAGGGTAGCTACGAGCAGTACTTC. Translating gives CSVDSVEGQGSYEQYF.

The CDR3 protein is CASSGQYNEKLFF. For the CDR3, the DNA is TGTGCCAGCAGTGGACAGTATAATGAAAAACTGTTTTTT. The gene calls are TRBV2 and TRBJ1-4, with D perhaps matching TRBD1 (5 bases). The V gene's germline CDR1 is SNHLY and CDR2 FYNNEI. The CDR3 extends over 13 amino acids. Trimming took 4 bases from V and 4 from J, leaving 7 bases between them.

This clonotype has more than one count but fewer than ten. This rearrangement joins TRBV7-8 to TRBJ1-6, with 8 bases identical to TRBD1. The CDR3 sequence is 15 residues long. Germline-derived CDR1 and CDR2 are SGHVS and FQNEAQ. V lost 3 bases, J lost 6 bases, and 4 bases stayed unmatched. The CDR3 loop reads CASSFSGGGNSPLHF. CDR3 nucleotide sequence: TGTGCCAGCAGCTTTTCAGGGGGCGGTAATTCACCCCTCCACTTT.

This clonotype was detected many times. The rearrangement links TRBV9 to TRBJ2-2; 9 bases are a match to TRBD1. The V and J ends lost 3 bases and 3 bases, in that order; junction bases with no gene match: 6. The CDR3 loop spans 16 amino acids. Germline-derived CDR1 and CDR2 are SGDLS and YYNGEE. The CDR3 region has the DNA TGTGCCAGCAGCGCTCCGGGACAGGGACACACCGGGGAGCTGTTTTTT. The encoded protein is CASSAPGQGHTGELFF.

This clonotype was counted many times. Because the CDR3 is missing its conserved closing phenylalanine or tryptophan, this is likely a read error. The V call is TRBV11-2, the J call TRBJ1-2; 9 bases are shared with TRBD1. This CDR3 spans 15 amino acids. Trimming took 0 bases from V and 6 from J; bases not matched to a gene: 5. CDR1 is SGHAT, CDR2 FQNNGV, per germline. The CDR3 here is CASSLDPGQGDGYTL. CDR3 nucleotide sequence: TGTGCCAGCAGCTTAGATCCGGGACAGGGAGATGGCTACACCCTC.

This clonotype turned up a few times. The V gene is TRBV20-1, the J gene TRBJ1-6, with no clear D. The CDR3 loop spans 12 amino acids. Germline CDR1 is DFQATT and CDR2 is SNEGSKA (reference sequence). V was clipped by 5 bases and J by 7 bases, with 9 bases between them. CDR3 coding DNA: TGCAGTGCTTCGCGCATCAATTCACCCCTCCACTTT. Residues: CSASRINSPLHF.

The chain links TRBV27 to TRBJ2-5; D is unresolved. The length of the CDR3 is 14 residues. In germline, CDR1 is MNHEY, CDR2 SMNVEV (reference sequence). V was cut by 4 bases and J by 5 bases, with 14 bases left in between. In nucleotides, the CDR3 is TGTGCCAGCAGTTATATTTGGGGATCGGAGACCCAGTACTTC. Translation gives CASSYIWGSETQYF.

The chain links TRBV29-1 to TRBJ2-7; 11 nucleotides align to TRBD1. J gave up 3 bases and V 7 bases, and 5 bases lay outside the gene matches. The CDR3 extends over 13 amino acids. CDR1 SQVTM and CDR2 ANQGSEA come from the germline V gene. The CDR3 protein is CSGAGTGGYEQYF. In nucleotides, the CDR3 is TGCAGCGGCGCCGGGACAGGGGGCTACGAGCAGTACTTC.